This T cell receptor beta chain was identified in a study of regulatory T cells in long-lasting Graves disease. Study outcomes and limitations: The small sample size may have reduced accuracy. Shared public clonotypes totalled 2,741 in persistent patients, compared with about 970 in new patients.

Construction of TCR beta libraries relied on iRepertoire HTBI primers and on Arm-PCR targeting CDR3 regions. TCRdb used MiXCR to reprocess the multiplex PCR reads, holding one entry per CDR3 protein. The table has a few hundred thousand distinct CDR3 sequences, 23% seen once. Time point here: persistent/refractory GD, antithyroid drugs over 5 years with positive TRAb. Making the TCR library involved RNA that had been extracted from PBMCs. Patients with Graves' disease were diagnosed by American Thyroid Association guidelines. All patients originated from an endocrinology department located in Xi'an, China. Concerning this clonotype: Its antigen is not identified.

Sequenced material: peripheral blood mononuclear cells (PBMCs), taken when the disease was refractory, from a patient treated with antithyroid drugs. This receptor was obtained from a female donor with Graves disease.

The CDR3 nucleotides read TGTGCCAGCAGTCTGAGGGGGGGGGCGGTCACTGAAGCTTTCTTT. This gives the protein CASSLRGGAVTEAFF. This rearrangement joins TRBV27 to TRBJ1-1, with D tentatively TRBD1 (6 bases). CDR3 size: 15 residues. V lost 5 bases to trimming and J lost 4 bases, with 17 bases between them. Germline CDR1 reads MNHEY; CDR2 reads SMNVEV (reference sequence).